Each of the 31 T cell receptor gamma chains below was sequenced from the same sample in a study of γδ T cells in repeated Plasmodium falciparum infection. Bulk repertoires came from Vgamma9/Vdelta2+ or Vdelta2-negative gammadelta T cells flow-sorted from PBMC. TCRdb re-called the multiplex PCR reads using CATT. The table has roughly 27,000 gamma-chain clones, over 2.5% seen once; the top ten hold roughly 30%. The specimen sequenced was gamma-delta T cells from blood. The receptor set was obtained from a pool of human donors (malaria-infected and uninfected, not separated).

About this clone: TCRdb shows a much larger clone's protein in place of this DNA's translation, and the two differ at residue 13, likely through a read error; the protein shown is translated from the DNA. Written as DNA, the CDR3 is TGTGCCACCTGGGATTATTTCCAGACAAGGCATAATGTGTGTCGTAGAAAGAAACTCTTT. Encoded protein: CATWDYFQTRHNVCRRKKLF. V gene TRGV8 combines with J gene TRGJ1 or TRGJ2. CDR3 length: 20 residues. V shed 3 bases and J 10 bases; nucleotides not matched to a gene: 33. Germline CDR1 VENAVY, CDR2 YDSYNSRV.

This clone was seen ten or more times. The chain carries TRGV3 and TRGJ1 or TRGJ2. The length of the CDR3 is 15 residues. Germline loops: CDR1 VTNTFY, CDR2 YDVSTARD (reference sequence). Unmatched junction bases numbered 8, after V lost 3 bases and J lost 0 bases. The CDR3 is CATWDSPSNYYKKLF. CDR3 bases: TGTGCCACCTGGGACTCCCCATCGAATTATTATAAGAAACTCTTT.

This clone has a handful of counts. The protein recorded in TCRdb matches a much larger clone and deviates from this DNA's translation at residue 14, suggesting a read error; the protein here is obtained by translating the DNA. The CDR3: CALWDQPNYTNYYNKLF. In DNA, the CDR3 is TGTGCCTTGTGGGACCAGCCGAACTACACAAATTATTATAATAAACTCTTT. V gene TRGV9 was called; the J gene was not. Germline values: CDR1 GITISATS, CDR2 ISYDGTV (reference sequence). This CDR3 comprises 17 residues.

Note on this clone: The likely explanation is a read error, given a far larger clone one base away. Other DNA sequences in this sample translate to the same CDR3. There is no J gene call, but TRGV9 is given as the V gene. Germline-derived CDR1 and CDR2 are GITISATS and ISYDGTV (reference sequence). The length of the CDR3 is 13 residues. CDR3 sequence (DNA): TGTGCCTTGTGGGGAAAGAGTTATTATAAGAAACTCTTC. Its translation is CALWGKSYYKKLF.

At least ten counts were recorded for this clone. A read error likely explains this, since a far larger clone differs by one base. The same CDR3 arises from other DNA sequences in this sample as well. There is no J gene call, but TRGV9 is given as the V gene. CDR1 is GITISATS and CDR2 is ISYDGTV in the germline V gene (reference sequence). The CDR3 is made up of 14 amino acids. The CDR3 bases are TGTGCCTTGTGGGAGATCCTCCATTATTATAAGAAGCTCTTT. Protein: CALWEILHYYKKLF.

Only a few counts were recorded for this clone. Translating this DNA gives a protein that differs at residue 11 from the TCRdb one, which belongs to a much larger clone; a read error is likely, and the protein shown is this translation. The J gene is TRGJP2, the V gene TRGV3. No J gene was available from TCRdb, and it was assigned here by a germline match of the DNA. The CDR3 totals 17 residues. In germline, CDR1 is VTNTFY, CDR2 YDVSTARD (reference sequence). The V segment lost 0 bases and the J segment 7 bases; nucleotides outside the gene matches: 14. The CDR3 nucleotides are TGTGCCACCTGGGACAGGCCGTCTGCTCCCCATGATTGGATCAAGACGTTT. This gives the protein CATWDRPSAPHDWIKTF.

This clone was counted many times. A much larger clone lies a single base off, so this may be a read error. The J gene is TRGJ1 or TRGJ2, the V gene TRGV9. The CDR3 covers 11 residues. Germline CDR1 and CDR2: GITISATS and ISYDGTV (reference sequence). Unmatched junction bases numbered 4, after V lost 0 bases and J lost 11 bases. CDR3 residues: CALWEVSEKLF. The CDR3 region has the DNA TGTGCCTTGTGGGAGGTGTCGGAGAAACTCTTT.

This clone was detected many times. A far larger clone lies a single base away; this is likely a read error. Other DNA sequences in this specimen translate into the identical CDR3. This sequence joins TRGV9 and TRGJ1 or TRGJ2. CDR3 length: 11 amino acids. Germline V gene sequence: CDR1 GITISATS, CDR2 ISYDGTV (reference sequence). V was clipped by 1 base and J by 12 bases; unmatched bases: 6. The CDR3 sequence is CALWEVSVKLF. The CDR3 DNA is TGTGCCTTGTGGGAGGTATCGGTGAAACTCTTT.

This clone was observed many times. A read error likely explains why the TCRdb protein, taken from a much larger clone, differs from this DNA's translation at residue 6; the protein shown is translated from the DNA. V is TRGV3 and J is TRGJ1 or TRGJ2. CDR1 is VTNTFY, CDR2 YDVSTARD, per germline (reference sequence). This CDR3 spans 13 amino acids. With 3 bases clipped from V and 3 bases from J, the junction kept 5 bases outside the gene matches. CDR3 amino acids: CATWDVLYYKKLF. The CDR3 DNA is TGTGCCACCTGGGACGTTCTTTATTATAAGAAACTCTTT.

Only a few counts were recorded for this clone. The protein recorded in TCRdb matches a much larger clone and deviates from this DNA's translation at residue 12, suggesting a read error; the protein here is obtained by translating the DNA. The V gene is TRGV9, the J gene TRGJP. TCRdb does not report a J gene; here it was assigned by matching the DNA to germline references. CDR3 length equals 15 residues. CDR1 is GITISATS and CDR2 is ISYDGTV in the germline V gene (reference sequence). Here the CDR3 DNA reads TGTGCCTTGTGGGAGCCCCCGGTGGGCAAAAAAAGCAAGGTATTT. Protein sequence: CALWEPPVGKKSKVF.

This clone was seen many times. TCRdb's protein, taken from a much larger clone, differs from this DNA's translation at residue 4, likely owing to a read error; the protein displayed comes from the DNA. The same CDR3 arises from other DNA sequences in this sample as well. V usage is TRGV8 and J usage is TRGJ1 or TRGJ2. TCRdb leaves out the J gene; it was filled in here by matching the DNA to germline. CDR1 is VENAVY and CDR2 is YDSYNSRV in the germline V gene. The CDR3 runs to 11 residues. For the CDR3, the DNA is TGTGCCACCCGGGATAGTGATAAGAAACTCTTT. It yields the protein CATRDSDKKLF.

This clone is medium-sized in the sample. Other DNA sequences in this sample translate to the same CDR3. J is TRGJP1 and V is TRGV9. The CDR3 has 15 amino acids. In germline, CDR1 is GITISATS, CDR2 ISYDGTV (reference sequence). V dropped 0 bases and J dropped 2; count of bases not matched to a gene: 3. The CDR3 loop is CALWEVWTTGWFKIF. The CDR3 DNA sequence: TGTGCCTTGTGGGAGGTGTGGACCACTGGTTGGTTCAAGATATTT.

The sample holds a few counts of this clone. Given a far larger clone just one base away, this is likely a sequencing read error. Other nucleotide sequences from this sample produce the same CDR3. The V and J genes are TRGV4 and TRGJ1 or TRGJ2. The J gene, not given by TCRdb, was assigned here from a germline match of the nucleotide sequence. CDR3 length: 13 amino acids. From germline, CDR1 is EGSTGY and CDR2 YDSYTSSV. The CDR3 region has the DNA TGTGCCACTTGGGATGGGCCCTCTTATAAGAAACTCTTT. Its protein is CATWDGPSYKKLF.

With regard to this clone: The protein recorded in TCRdb matches a much larger clone and deviates from this DNA's translation at residue 12, suggesting a read error; the protein here is obtained by translating the DNA. J gene calling gave no result, while the V gene is TRGV4. CDR1 and CDR2 from the germline V gene are EGSTGY and YDSYTSSV. The length of the CDR3 is 14 residues. DNA of the CDR3: TGTGCCACCTGGGATGCAGTTTCCGGTTATAAGACACTCTTT. Translated: CATWDAVSGYKTLF.

This clone was picked up a small number of times. A single base is all that separates this from a far larger clone, so a read error is likely. The chain has TRGV9 and TRGJ1 or TRGJ2. TCRdb supplies no J gene; here it was assigned by aligning the nucleotide sequence to germline. The CDR3 totals 13 residues. J was trimmed by 7 bases and V by 4 bases; bases with no gene match: 10. Germline lookup yields CDR1 GITISATS and CDR2 ISYDGTV (reference sequence). The CDR3 DNA sequence: TGTGCCTTGTGGGACCCCGAATGCTATAAGAAACTCTTT. As protein: CALWDPECYKKLF.

This clone has at least ten counts. This likely reflects a read error, since a far larger clone is one base away. Other nucleotide sequences in the sample specify the same CDR3. The chain employs TRGV9 and TRGJP. Germline assignment: CDR1 GITISATS and CDR2 ISYDGTV (reference sequence). The CDR3 has 15 residues. In nucleotides, the CDR3 is TGTGCCTTGTGGGATGAAGAGCTGGGCAAAAAAATCAAGGTATTT. It yields the protein CALWDEELGKKIKVF.

In this sample, this clone turned up many times. The likely explanation is a read error, given a far larger clone one base away. No J gene was called, and the V gene is TRGV2. The CDR3 has 13 amino acids. The germline V gene encodes CDR1 EGSNGY and CDR2 YDSYNSKV. CDR3 coding DNA: TGTGCCACCTGGGACGGGCCTTGCTATAAAAAACTCTTT. The encoded protein is CATWDGPCYKKLF.

This clone showed up many times. For this DNA, TCRdb reports the protein of a much larger clone, which diverges at residue 5, most likely from a read error; the protein presented here is translated directly from the DNA. The V call is TRGV8, the J call TRGJ1 or TRGJ2. The J gene is absent in TCRdb and was assigned here via DNA matching to germline. The CDR3 consists of 13 residues. With V trimmed by 4 bases and J by 3 bases, 6 bases remained unmatched. Germline V gene data show CDR1 as VENAVY and CDR2 as YDSYNSRV. The CDR3 sequence: CATWERTYYKKLF. The CDR3 DNA reads as TGTGCCACCTGGGAAAGGACTTATTATAAGAAACTCTTT.

This clone has ten or more counts. The TCRdb record carries a much larger clone's protein, which differs from this DNA's translation at residue 11; a read error is the likely cause, and the protein listed here is the DNA translation. V is TRGV9 and J is TRGJ1 or TRGJ2. TCRdb records no J gene; here it was assigned by comparing the DNA to germline. The CDR3 loop spans 14 amino acids. CDR1 GITISATS and CDR2 ISYDGTV come from the germline V gene (reference sequence). The CDR3 loop reads CALWEVLPNYEKLF. DNA for the CDR3: TGTGCCTTGTGGGAGGTGCTACCGAATTATGAGAAACTCTTT.

This clone has ten or more counts. This DNA translates differently at residue 5 from the TCRdb protein, which is that of a much larger clone; a read error is likely, and the protein shown is the DNA's own translation. This chain uses TRGV9 with TRGJ1 or TRGJ2. The CDR3 is 12 amino acids. CDR1 and CDR2 (germline): GITISATS, ISYDGTV (reference sequence). CDR3 DNA: TGTGCCTTGTGGGTGGTGAGGTATAAGAAACTCTTT. As protein: CALWVVRYKKLF.

This clone has at least ten counts. The same CDR3 is also encoded by other DNA sequences in this sample. The V gene reported is TRGV3; the J gene is uncalled. The CDR3 contains 13 residues. Germline V gives CDR1 VTNTFY, CDR2 YDVSTARD (reference sequence). In DNA, the CDR3 is TGTGCCACCTGGGTCCCTCAGGTCTTAGGATTTCTCTTT. Translating it yields CATWVPQVLGFLF.

This clone appeared a few times. TCRdb attributes to this sequence the protein of a much larger clone, which differs from the DNA translation at residue 9; a read error is likely, and the protein displayed is translated from the DNA. The chain is built from TRGV2 and TRGJ1 or TRGJ2. This CDR3 region has 14 residues. Germline CDR1 and CDR2: EGSNGY and YDSYNSKV. With V trimmed by 0 bases and J by 8 bases, 10 bases remained unmatched. In nucleotides, the CDR3 is TGTGCCACCTGGGACGGGACTATTATTGATAAGAAACTCTTT. Translation: CATWDGTIIDKKLF.

This clone was picked up many times. The chain uses TRGV5 and TRGJ1 or TRGJ2. TCRdb lists no J gene, so it was determined here by aligning the DNA to germline. V lost 2 bases to trimming and J lost 3 bases; unmatched junction nucleotides: 4. The germline CDR1 and CDR2 sequences are VINAFY and YDVSNSKD. The CDR3 runs to 13 residues. In nucleotides, the CDR3 is TGTGCCACCTGGGACATGGCTTATTATAAGAAACTCTTT. It codes for CATWDMAYYKKLF.

This clone was seen at least ten times. TCRdb shows a much larger clone's protein in place of this DNA's translation, and the two differ at residue 12, likely through a read error; the protein shown is translated from the DNA. TRGV9 is the V gene, and the J gene was not called. The germline gives CDR1 GITISATS, CDR2 ISYDGTV (reference sequence). The CDR3 spans 14 residues. The CDR3 bases are TGTGCCTTGTGGGAGGCGTCCCCTTATTATAAGGAACTCTTT. This sequence encodes CALWEASPYYKELF.

This clone is labeled as medium-sized. The same CDR3 can be traced to other DNA sequences in this sample. This chain links TRGV9 with TRGJ1 or TRGJ2. The V gene end was trimmed by 2 bases and the J gene end by 8 bases; junction bases not matched to a gene: 3. There are 11 residues in the CDR3. Germline CDR1 is GITISATS and CDR2 is ISYDGTV (reference sequence). The CDR3 loop is CALWEANKKLF. In DNA, the CDR3 is TGTGCCTTGTGGGAGGCCAATAAGAAACTCTTT.

This clone was seen repeatedly, ten times or more. The protein TCRdb lists belongs to a much larger clone and differs from this DNA's translation at residue 9, which points to a read error; the protein shown is made from the DNA. This chain connects TRGV3 to TRGJ1 or TRGJ2. No J gene was available from TCRdb, and it was assigned here by a germline match of the DNA. Unmatched junction bases numbered 8, after V lost 0 bases and J lost 9 bases. Per the germline V gene, CDR1 is VTNTFY and CDR2 is YDVSTARD (reference sequence). The CDR3 contains 13 residues. Written as DNA, the CDR3 is TGTGCCACCTGGGACAGGCCCTTTTGTAAGAAACTCTTT. Amino acids: CATWDRPFCKKLF.

At least ten counts were recorded for this clone. J is TRGJ1 or TRGJ2 and V is TRGV9. Germline CDR1 GITISATS, CDR2 ISYDGTV (reference sequence). This CDR3 contains 13 residues. V shed 2 bases, J shed 10 bases, and the junction held 11 bases outside the gene matches. DNA for the CDR3: TGTGCCTTGTGGGAGGGATTGTTCTGGAAGAAACTCTTT. Translating gives CALWEGLFWKKLF.

This clone was detected many times. This sequence joins TRGV8 and TRGJ1 or TRGJ2. This CDR3 contains 15 residues. From germline, CDR1 is VENAVY and CDR2 YDSYNSRV. Trimming removed 4 bases from V and 1 base from J; junction bases left unmatched: 10. The CDR3 DNA reads TGTGCCACCTGGGACATCCGTGATAATTATTATAAGAAACTCTTT. Amino acid sequence: CATWDIRDNYYKKLF.

The genes are TRGV9 and TRGJP. TCRdb gives no J gene; it was assigned here by matching the DNA to germline. The CDR3 has 18 amino acids. J lost 7 bases, V lost 0 bases, and 9 bases had no gene match. Germline V CDR1 and CDR2: GITISATS, ISYDGTV (reference sequence). DNA for the CDR3: TGTGCCTTGTGGGAGGTGCTCGAGGTCGAGTTGGGCAAAAAAATCAAGGTATTT. It is translated as CALWEVLEVELGKKIKVF.

This clone has ten or more counts. The protein that TCRdb holds for this DNA derives from a much larger clone and differs from the translated DNA at residue 8, which likely indicates a read error; the protein shown here is translated from the DNA. The chain recombines TRGV4 with TRGJ1 or TRGJ2. In the absence of a J gene in TCRdb, the DNA was matched to germline to assign it here. Germline-derived CDR1 and CDR2 are EGSTGY and YDSYTSSV. This CDR3 is 12 amino acids long. V shed 1 base, J shed 10 bases, and the junction held 7 bases outside the gene matches. Here the CDR3 reads CATWDGHQKKLF. The CDR3 coding sequence is TGTGCCACCTGGGATGGCCACCAAAAGAAACTCTTT.

V is TRGV4 and J is TRGJ1 or TRGJ2. The J gene was not available in TCRdb and was assigned here by matching the DNA to germline segments. Per germline, CDR1 EGSTGY and CDR2 YDSYTSSV. CDR3 length: 13 residues. The V segment lost 7 bases and the J segment 5 bases; nucleotides outside the gene matches: 11. As DNA, the CDR3 is TGTGCCACCTGTCCTCCAAAACATTATAAGAAACTCTTT. Protein: CATCPPKHYKKLF.